Listed below are T cell receptor beta chains from one sample, sequenced in a study of T cell repertoires in ileal Crohn's disease. Profiling relied on immunoSEQ multiplex PCR, and the TCRdb table lists in-frame clones only, not all of them. Of roughly 15,000 clones listed, 60% were seen once; the top ten hold 5.5% to 7%. Sequenced material: ileal tissue. All receptors come from an adult with Crohn's disease. The CDR3 runs from the conserved cysteine through the conserved F or W. Each record gives: J gene, clone size, D gene, V gene, CDR3 DNA, CDR3 protein. A D gene is named only where the DNA matches it firmly. Not all rows give a size; the values are once, few, many and, for expanded clones, a class.

j_call: TRBJ2-7
clone_size: few
d_call: -
v_call: TRBV28
cdr3_nt: TGTGCCAGCAGTACCCCGGGTTACGAGCAGTACTTC
cdr3_aa: CASSTPGYEQYF

j_call: TRBJ2-2
clone_size: -
d_call: TRBD1
v_call: TRBV28
cdr3_nt: TGTGCCAGCAGAGGACAGGAAAGGACGAACACCGGGGAGCTGTTTTTT
cdr3_aa: CASRGQERTNTGELFF

j_call: TRBJ2-7
clone_size: -
d_call: -
v_call: TRBV14
cdr3_nt: TGTGCCAGCAGCCACTATCCAGGGGTCTGGAATACAAACTCCTACGAGCAGTACTTC
cdr3_aa: CASSHYPGVWNTNSYEQYF

j_call: TRBJ1-3
clone_size: -
d_call: TRBD1
v_call: TRBV5-8
cdr3_nt: TGTGCCAGCAGCTCCGGACAGGGAAGACCTGGAAACACCATATATTTT
cdr3_aa: CASSSGQGRPGNTIYF

j_call: TRBJ1-2
clone_size: few
d_call: TRBD1
v_call: TRBV6-1
cdr3_nt: TGTGCCAGCTCCCGACAGGGGGCAGGTGGCTACACCTTC
cdr3_aa: CASSRQGAGGYTF

j_call: TRBJ2-7
clone_size: -
d_call: TRBD1
v_call: TRBV29-1
cdr3_nt: TGCAGCGTTGGTGGGGGACAGGGGGCTTTCAACGAGCAGTACTTC
cdr3_aa: CSVGGGQGAFNEQYF

j_call: TRBJ1-1
clone_size: -
d_call: -
v_call: TRBV7-9
cdr3_nt: TGTGCCAGCAGCGCCGCGGGGGGAACTGAAGCTTTCTTT
cdr3_aa: CASSAAGGTEAFF

j_call: TRBJ1-5
clone_size: few
d_call: -
v_call: TRBV5-1
cdr3_nt: TGCGCCAGCACCCGGCAACAGAAAAATCAGCCCCAGCATTTT
cdr3_aa: CASTRQQKNQPQHF

j_call: TRBJ1-1
clone_size: few
d_call: -
v_call: TRBV20-1
cdr3_nt: TGCAGTGCTAGAACTGGGACTAAAGCTTTCTTT
cdr3_aa: CSARTGTKAFF

j_call: TRBJ1-2
clone_size: few
d_call: TRBD1
v_call: TRBV5-6
cdr3_nt: TGTGCCAGCAGCTTGGAATATAGGACAGGGAAGGTCTATGGCTACACCTTC
cdr3_aa: CASSLEYRTGKVYGYTF

j_call: TRBJ1-5
clone_size: -
d_call: -
v_call: TRBV28
cdr3_nt: TGTGCCAGCAGACAGAGCAATCAGCCCCAGCATTTT
cdr3_aa: CASRQSNQPQHF

j_call: TRBJ2-7
clone_size: -
d_call: -
v_call: TRBV5-1
cdr3_nt: TGCGCCAGCAGCTTGGGACACCTCTACGAGCAGTACTTC
cdr3_aa: CASSLGHLYEQYF

j_call: TRBJ2-7
clone_size: -
d_call: TRBD1
v_call: TRBV6-5
cdr3_nt: TGTGCCAGCAGCACCCGAGGGGGCGCCTACGAGCAGTACTTC
cdr3_aa: CASSTRGGAYEQYF

j_call: TRBJ2-7
clone_size: few
d_call: -
v_call: TRBV11-2
cdr3_nt: TGTGCCAGCAGCTTAACCTCTACCTCCGAGCAGTACTTC
cdr3_aa: CASSLTSTSEQYF

j_call: TRBJ1-5
clone_size: -
d_call: -
v_call: TRBV2
cdr3_nt: TGTGCCAGCAGTGAAAGGGGAAACAATCAGCCCCAGCATTTT
cdr3_aa: CASSERGNNQPQHF

j_call: TRBJ1-5
clone_size: -
d_call: -
v_call: TRBV30
cdr3_nt: TGTGCCTGGAGTGTACGGGGAAAGATCAACCAGCCCCAGCATTTT
cdr3_aa: CAWSVRGKINQPQHF

j_call: TRBJ2-1
clone_size: -
d_call: -
v_call: TRBV11-3
cdr3_nt: TGTGCCAGCAGCTTTAGGGGACAATACAATGAGCAGTTCTTC
cdr3_aa: CASSFRGQYNEQFF

j_call: TRBJ2-6
clone_size: -
d_call: -
v_call: TRBV30
cdr3_nt: TGTGCCTGGAGTAAAGGGGCCGGGGCCAACGTCCTGACTTTC
cdr3_aa: CAWSKGAGANVLTF

j_call: TRBJ2-2
clone_size: few
d_call: -
v_call: TRBV28
cdr3_nt: TGTGCCACCACGGGATCGGTCACCGGGGAGCTGTTTTTT
cdr3_aa: CATTGSVTGELFF

j_call: TRBJ2-7
clone_size: -
d_call: TRBD2
v_call: TRBV29-1
cdr3_nt: TGCAGCGTTGGTCTAGCGGGAAGCTCCTACGAGCAGTACTTC
cdr3_aa: CSVGLAGSSYEQYF

j_call: TRBJ2-7
clone_size: few
d_call: TRBD2
v_call: TRBV7-9
cdr3_nt: TGTGCCAGCAGCTTAGCGGGAGGGGCCCTCGAGCAGTACTTC
cdr3_aa: CASSLAGGALEQYF

j_call: TRBJ2-7
clone_size: few
d_call: -
v_call: TRBV5-5
cdr3_nt: TGTGCCAGCAGCCGCTCCTGGCCCTACGAGCAGTACTTC
cdr3_aa: CASSRSWPYEQYF

j_call: TRBJ2-7
clone_size: -
d_call: -
v_call: TRBV7-8
cdr3_nt: TGTGCCAGCAGCTTAGCTGGCAGGACCTACGAGCAGTACTTC
cdr3_aa: CASSLAGRTYEQYF

j_call: TRBJ2-5
clone_size: -
d_call: TRBD2
v_call: TRBV7-6
cdr3_nt: TGTGCCAGCAGCCGACCTTCAGAGCGGGAGGAGCAGACCCAGTACTTC
cdr3_aa: CASSRPSEREEQTQYF

j_call: TRBJ2-7
clone_size: -
d_call: -
v_call: TRBV5-4
cdr3_nt: TGTGCCAGCAGCTTGGTACAGGTCGGCGAGCAGTACTTC
cdr3_aa: CASSLVQVGEQYF

j_call: TRBJ2-2
clone_size: few
d_call: TRBD1
v_call: TRBV10-3
cdr3_nt: TGTGCCATCAGCTCGGGACAGGGGGGCGGGGAGCTGTTTTTT
cdr3_aa: CAISSGQGGGELFF

j_call: TRBJ2-7
clone_size: -
d_call: -
v_call: TRBV6-5
cdr3_nt: TGTGCCAGCAGTTACGGAGCGAGGTTCTACGAGCAGTACTTC
cdr3_aa: CASSYGARFYEQYF

j_call: TRBJ1-1
clone_size: few
d_call: TRBD1
v_call: TRBV5-5
cdr3_nt: TGTGCCAGCAGCCGCGGACAGGACGCTGAAGCTTTCTTT
cdr3_aa: CASSRGQDAEAFF

j_call: TRBJ2-2
clone_size: -
d_call: TRBD1
v_call: TRBV6-1
cdr3_nt: TGTGCCAGCAATCGGGACAGGGGCACCGGGGAGCTGTTTTTT
cdr3_aa: CASNRDRGTGELFF

j_call: TRBJ2-5
clone_size: -
d_call: -
v_call: TRBV2
cdr3_nt: TGTGCCAGCAGTCCAGACCGGGAGCTAAAAGAGACCCAGTACTTC
cdr3_aa: CASSPDRELKETQYF

j_call: TRBJ2-3
clone_size: -
d_call: TRBD2
v_call: TRBV9
cdr3_nt: TGTGCCAGCAGCGATGATGGGACTAGCGGGGGTGGGAAGGCTAGCACAGATACGCAGTATTTT
cdr3_aa: CASSDDGTSGGGKASTDTQYF

j_call: TRBJ2-7
clone_size: few
d_call: TRBD1
v_call: TRBV6-1
cdr3_nt: TGTGCCAGCAGCTTGAAAGGGACAGAAGGCTACGAGCAGTACTTC
cdr3_aa: CASSLKGTEGYEQYF

j_call: TRBJ2-1
clone_size: -
d_call: -
v_call: TRBV27
cdr3_nt: TGTGCCAGCAGTTTGGAAAGGACTACGGATGAGCAGTTCTTC
cdr3_aa: CASSLERTTDEQFF

j_call: TRBJ1-1
clone_size: -
d_call: TRBD1
v_call: TRBV28
cdr3_nt: TGTGCCAGCACCCCGGGACAGGGGAGAGCTTTCTTT
cdr3_aa: CASTPGQGRAFF

j_call: TRBJ2-7
clone_size: once
d_call: -
v_call: TRBV6-5
cdr3_nt: TGTGCCAGCAGCGGACAGTCCGGATTCTACGAGCAGTACTTC
cdr3_aa: CASSGQSGFYEQYF

j_call: TRBJ1-2
clone_size: -
d_call: -
v_call: TRBV6-5
cdr3_nt: TGTGCCAGCAGTTACGACAGCCTAAGCTATGGCTACACCTTC
cdr3_aa: CASSYDSLSYGYTF

j_call: TRBJ2-3
clone_size: -
d_call: -
v_call: TRBV4-1
cdr3_nt: TGCGCCAGCAGCCCCCTAGAATATGGTACGCAGTATTTT
cdr3_aa: CASSPLEYGTQYF

j_call: TRBJ1-5
clone_size: -
d_call: -
v_call: TRBV2
cdr3_nt: TGTGCCAGCAGTGAAAGGCCCTCAGGGGAACAGCCCCAGCATTTT
cdr3_aa: CASSERPSGEQPQHF

j_call: TRBJ2-3
clone_size: -
d_call: TRBD2
v_call: TRBV5-8
cdr3_nt: TGTGCCAGCAGCCGCACCAGGGGCGGGAGGTGGACAGATACGCAGTATTTT
cdr3_aa: CASSRTRGGRWTDTQYF

j_call: TRBJ2-5
clone_size: -
d_call: TRBD1
v_call: TRBV5-6
cdr3_nt: TGTGCCAGCAGCTTAATTGGACAGGGGGAGACCCAGTACTTC
cdr3_aa: CASSLIGQGETQYF

j_call: TRBJ1-5
clone_size: few
d_call: TRBD1
v_call: TRBV6-4
cdr3_nt: TGTGCCAGCAGTACCGGGACAGCTCAAAATAGCAATCAGCCCCAGCATTTT
cdr3_aa: CASSTGTAQNSNQPQHF

j_call: TRBJ1-3
clone_size: -
d_call: -
v_call: TRBV7-9
cdr3_nt: TGTGCCAGCCGGGGGGGCGAAGGAAACACCATATATTTT
cdr3_aa: CASRGGEGNTIYF

j_call: TRBJ1-1
clone_size: -
d_call: TRBD1
v_call: TRBV5-1
cdr3_nt: TGCGCCAGCAGCTCGGACAGGGGCACTGAAGCTTTCTTT
cdr3_aa: CASSSDRGTEAFF

j_call: TRBJ2-7
clone_size: -
d_call: TRBD1
v_call: TRBV13
cdr3_nt: TGTGCCAGCAGCCCTCAGGGGGCAGGTCTTCATGACCACGAGCAGTACTTC
cdr3_aa: CASSPQGAGLHDHEQYF

j_call: TRBJ2-1
clone_size: -
d_call: -
v_call: TRBV7-2
cdr3_nt: TGTGCCAGCAGCTTCCCCGGGTACAATGAGCAGTTCTTC
cdr3_aa: CASSFPGYNEQFF

j_call: TRBJ1-1
clone_size: -
d_call: TRBD1
v_call: TRBV30
cdr3_nt: TGTGCCTGGAGTGTCTCAAAGACAGGGGGGAACACTGAAGCTTTCTTT
cdr3_aa: CAWSVSKTGGNTEAFF

j_call: TRBJ2-1
clone_size: -
d_call: TRBD1
v_call: TRBV19
cdr3_nt: TGTGCCAGTAGTACTTCTAGGACAGGGATTATCGATGAGCAGTTCTTC
cdr3_aa: CASSTSRTGIIDEQFF

j_call: TRBJ1-2
clone_size: -
d_call: -
v_call: TRBV6-1
cdr3_nt: TGTGCCAGCACCTATCTCTATGGCTACACCTTC
cdr3_aa: CASTYLYGYTF

j_call: TRBJ2-7
clone_size: -
d_call: TRBD1
v_call: TRBV5-1
cdr3_nt: TGCGCCAGCAGCCCTGGGGGACAGGGGTCCCACGAGCAGTACTTC
cdr3_aa: CASSPGGQGSHEQYF

j_call: TRBJ1-2
clone_size: -
d_call: -
v_call: TRBV30
cdr3_nt: TGTGCCTGGAGTAGTTTTAACTACCCCCTTTTC
cdr3_aa: CAWSSFNYPLF